This T cell receptor beta chain was documented in a study of T cell responses to AZD1222 COVID-19 vaccine. Findings and caveats of the study: When two AZD1222 doses had been given, Spike-specific TCR breadth and depth rose. Among the donors, most were white British and more were female, and clonal diversity was possibly underestimated. Dominant at 160-218 and 743-854, vaccine-associated CD4 TCRs also spanned spike.

Here immunoSEQ multiplex PCR was the method, and the copy in TCRdb shows in-frame clones only, minus some. The sample consists of around 150,000 clones, around nine tenths of them appearing once. The CDR3 covers 13 residues. Germline CDR1 SGDLS, CDR2 YYNGEE. V lost 0 bases and J 6 bases, leaving 6 bases between the germline ends. In this sample, this clone turned up a few times. Its specificity is not known. At the DNA level, this CDR3 is encoded by other sequences in the same sample as well. The input for sequencing was peripheral blood, taken 28 days after the second AZD1222 dose. The chain has TRBV9 and TRBJ2-2; no clear D gene. This receptor was obtained from an adult who received the AZD1222 COVID-19 vaccine. CDR3: CASSVGTPGELFF. CDR3 bases: TGTGCCAGCAGCGTAGGAACCCCCGGGGAGCTGTTTTTT.